This T cell receptor (beta chain) was profiled in a study of preoperative IRX-2 immunotherapy in early breast cancer. The assay was immunoSEQ multiplex PCR, and TCRdb's table has in-frame clones only and misses some. This table has about 98,000 clones, approximately 90% appearing once. Described treatment: preoperative locoregional IRX-2 cytokine immunotherapy. The source of this sequence is a human donor with breast cancer. Sample: tumor tissue, taken after IRX-2 immunotherapy.

The CDR3 region is CASSLVTGELFF. The CDR3 DNA follows: TGTGCCAGCAGTCTTGTGACCGGGGAGCTGTTTTTT. The rearrangement links TRBV28 to TRBJ2-2; no clear D. Looked up from germline, CDR1 is MDHEN and CDR2 is SYDVKM. Trimming stripped 5 bases from V and 5 bases from J, with 6 bases between. The CDR3 loop spans 12 amino acids.